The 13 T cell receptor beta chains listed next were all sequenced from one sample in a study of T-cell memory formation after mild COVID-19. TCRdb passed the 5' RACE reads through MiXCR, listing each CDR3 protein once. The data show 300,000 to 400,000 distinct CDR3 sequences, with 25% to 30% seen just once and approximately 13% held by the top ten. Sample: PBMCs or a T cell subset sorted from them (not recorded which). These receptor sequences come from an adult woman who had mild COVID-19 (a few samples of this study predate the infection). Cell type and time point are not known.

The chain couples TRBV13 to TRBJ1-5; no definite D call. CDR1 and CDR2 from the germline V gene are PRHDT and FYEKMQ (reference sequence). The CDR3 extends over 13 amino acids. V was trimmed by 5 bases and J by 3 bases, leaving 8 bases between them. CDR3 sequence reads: CASSPGFNQPQHF. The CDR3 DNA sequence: TGTGCCAGCAGCCCCGGTTTCAATCAGCCCCAGCATTTT.

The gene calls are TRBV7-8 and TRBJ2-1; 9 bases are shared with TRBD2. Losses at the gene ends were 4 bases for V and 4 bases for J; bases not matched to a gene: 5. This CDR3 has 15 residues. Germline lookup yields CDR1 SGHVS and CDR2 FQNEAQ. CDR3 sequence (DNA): TGTGCCAGCAGCTCAAGCGGGAGGAGATACAATGAGCAGTTCTTC. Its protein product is CASSSSGRRYNEQFF.

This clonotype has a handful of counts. The CDR3 region has the DNA TGTGCCAGCAGCCAGACCCACGGACGCTATCTCACAAATCAGCCCCAGCATTTT. Translation gives CASSQTHGRYLTNQPQHF. The chain has TRBV6-5 and TRBJ1-5; D unresolved. Between the trimmed V and J ends, which lost 6 bases and 4 bases, there was a span of 25 bases. In germline, CDR1 is MNHEY, CDR2 SVGAGI. This CDR3 is built from 18 residues.

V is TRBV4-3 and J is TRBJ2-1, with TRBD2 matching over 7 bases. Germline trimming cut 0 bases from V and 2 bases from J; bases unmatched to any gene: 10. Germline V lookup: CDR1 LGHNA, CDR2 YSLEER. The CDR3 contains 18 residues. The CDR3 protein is CASSQDLGGTIAYNEQFF. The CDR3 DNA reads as TGCGCCAGCAGCCAAGATCTCGGGGGGACTATTGCCTACAATGAGCAGTTCTTC.

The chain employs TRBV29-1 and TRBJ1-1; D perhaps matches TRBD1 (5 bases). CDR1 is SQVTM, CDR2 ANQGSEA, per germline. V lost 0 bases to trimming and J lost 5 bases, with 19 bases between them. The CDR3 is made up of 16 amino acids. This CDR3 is CSVEDRSGGMRTEAFF. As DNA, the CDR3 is TGCAGCGTTGAAGATCGGAGCGGGGGTATGAGGACTGAAGCTTTCTTT. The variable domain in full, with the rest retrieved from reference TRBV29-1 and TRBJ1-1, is SAVISQKPSRDICQRGTSLTIQCQVDSQVTMMFWYRQQPGQSLTLIATANQGSEATYESGFVIDKFPISRPNLTFSTLTVSNMSPEDSSIYLCSVEDRSGGMRTEAFFGQGTRLTVV.

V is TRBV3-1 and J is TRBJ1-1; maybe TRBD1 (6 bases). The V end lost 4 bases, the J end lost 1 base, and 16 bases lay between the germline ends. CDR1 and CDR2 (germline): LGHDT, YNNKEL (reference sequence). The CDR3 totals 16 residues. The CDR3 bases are TGTGCCAGCAGCCGCTCGGACAGCCCTAAGAACACTGAAGCTTTCTTT. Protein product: CASSRSDSPKNTEAFF.

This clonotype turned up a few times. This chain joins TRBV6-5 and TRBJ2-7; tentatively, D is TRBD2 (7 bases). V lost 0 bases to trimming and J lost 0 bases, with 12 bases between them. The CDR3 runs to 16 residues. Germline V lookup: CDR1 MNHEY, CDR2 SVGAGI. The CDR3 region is CASSYSGGGSSYEQYF. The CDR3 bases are TGTGCCAGCAGTTACTCGGGAGGGGGGAGCTCCTACGAGCAGTACTTC.

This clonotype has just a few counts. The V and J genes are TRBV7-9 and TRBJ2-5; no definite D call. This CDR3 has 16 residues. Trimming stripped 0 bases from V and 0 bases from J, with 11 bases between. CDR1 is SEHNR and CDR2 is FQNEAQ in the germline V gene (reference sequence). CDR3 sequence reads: CASSLAPQRHQETQYF. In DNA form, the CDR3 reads TGTGCCAGCAGCTTAGCCCCCCAAAGGCACCAAGAGACCCAGTACTTC.

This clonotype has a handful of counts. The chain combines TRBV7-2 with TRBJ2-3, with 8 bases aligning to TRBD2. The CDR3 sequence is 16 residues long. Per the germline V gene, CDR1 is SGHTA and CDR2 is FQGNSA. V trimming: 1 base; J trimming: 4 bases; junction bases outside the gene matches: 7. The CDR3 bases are TGTGCCAGCAGCTTAGGAGCGGGAGTTGGGGCAGATACGCAGTATTTT. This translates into CASSLGAGVGADTQYF.

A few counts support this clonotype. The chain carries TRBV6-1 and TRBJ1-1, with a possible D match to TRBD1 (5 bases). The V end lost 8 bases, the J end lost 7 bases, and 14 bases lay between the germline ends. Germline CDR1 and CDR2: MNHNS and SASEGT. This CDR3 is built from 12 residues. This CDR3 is CASGVWGDEAFF. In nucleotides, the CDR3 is TGTGCCAGCGGGGTCTGGGGCGATGAAGCTTTCTTT.

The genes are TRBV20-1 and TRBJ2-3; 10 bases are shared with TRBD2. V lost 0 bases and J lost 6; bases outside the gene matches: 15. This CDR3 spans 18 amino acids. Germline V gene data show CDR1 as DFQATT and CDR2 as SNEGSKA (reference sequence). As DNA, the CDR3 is TGCAGTGCTAGAGATCCCCTAGCGGGAGTAGGGTCCCGGGATACGCAGTATTTT. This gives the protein CSARDPLAGVGSRDTQYF.

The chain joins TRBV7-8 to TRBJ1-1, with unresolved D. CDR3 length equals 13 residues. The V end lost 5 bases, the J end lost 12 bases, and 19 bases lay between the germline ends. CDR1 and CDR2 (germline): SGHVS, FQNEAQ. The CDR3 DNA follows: TGTGCCAGCAGCCACCGTTTTCGGCCGCCACCTTTCTTT. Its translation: CASSHRFRPPPFF.

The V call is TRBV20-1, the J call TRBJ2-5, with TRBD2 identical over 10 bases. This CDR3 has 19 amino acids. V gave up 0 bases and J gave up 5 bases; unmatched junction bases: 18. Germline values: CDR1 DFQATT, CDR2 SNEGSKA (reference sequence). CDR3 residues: CSARDPGQVASGSLETQYF. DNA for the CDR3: TGCAGTGCTAGAGATCCGGGACAGGTTGCTAGCGGGAGTCTTGAGACCCAGTACTTC.